The TCR beta chain under discussion was sequenced for a study of T cell changes during pregnancy in multiple sclerosis. Data came from immunoSEQ multiplex PCR; TCRdb stores just in-frame clones and leaves some out. The sample has more than 70,000 clones; 85% to 95% are singletons. The V end was cut by 0 bases, the J end by 3 bases, with 14 bases between. The CDR3 consists of 16 residues. Germline lookup yields CDR1 LGHNA and CDR2 YSLEER. Sequencing used peripheral blood, obtained before pregnancy. This chain joins TRBV4-3 and TRBJ1-1; D is possibly TRBD1 (5 bases). The source is a female donor with multiple sclerosis, enrolled in a pregnancy study. CDR3 in amino acids: CASSQDRAGRDTEAFF. The CDR3 DNA is TGCGCCAGCAGCCAAGATAGGGCAGGGCGAGACACTGAAGCTTTCTTT.